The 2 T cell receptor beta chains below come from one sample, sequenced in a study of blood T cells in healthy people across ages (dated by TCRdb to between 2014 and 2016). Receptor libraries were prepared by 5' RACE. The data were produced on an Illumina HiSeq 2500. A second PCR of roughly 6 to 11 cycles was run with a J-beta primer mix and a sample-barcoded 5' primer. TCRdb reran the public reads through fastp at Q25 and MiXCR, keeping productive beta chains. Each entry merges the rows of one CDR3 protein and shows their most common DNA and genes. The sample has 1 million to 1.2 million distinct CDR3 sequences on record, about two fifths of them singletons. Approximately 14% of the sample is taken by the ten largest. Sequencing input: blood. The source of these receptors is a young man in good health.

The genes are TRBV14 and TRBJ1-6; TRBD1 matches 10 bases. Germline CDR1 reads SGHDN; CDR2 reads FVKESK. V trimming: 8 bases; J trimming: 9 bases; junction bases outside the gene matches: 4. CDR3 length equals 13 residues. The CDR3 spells CASCRDRGSPLHF. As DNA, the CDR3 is TGTGCCAGCTGCCGGGACAGGGGTTCACCCCTCCACTTT. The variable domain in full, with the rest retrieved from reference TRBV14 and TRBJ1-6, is EAGVTQFPSHSVIEKGQTVTLRCDPISGHDNLYWYRRVMGKEIKFLLHFVKESKQDESGMPNNRFLAERTGGTYSTLKVQPAELEDSGVYFCASCRDRGSPLHFGNGTRLTVT.

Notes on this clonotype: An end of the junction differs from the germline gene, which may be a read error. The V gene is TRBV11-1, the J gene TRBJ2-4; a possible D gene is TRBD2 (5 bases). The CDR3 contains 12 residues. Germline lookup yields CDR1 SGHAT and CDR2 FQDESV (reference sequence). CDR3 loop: CASNLMGREQYF. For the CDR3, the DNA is TGTGCCAGCAACTTAATGGGGAGAGAGCAGTACTTC.